This TCR beta chain was identified during a study of blood T cell repertoires in COVID-19. Study context: Researchers got acute and convalescent COVID-19 samples from the United States, Italy and Spain. Sources were T cells, B-cell-depleted T cells, or PBMCs; the material itself was cDNA or gDNA.

As processed by the authors: Reference gene primer amplification gave estimated nucleated cell counts. Only in-frame clones appear in the TCRdb table, and some are missing; sequencing was by immunoSEQ multiplex PCR. V and J calls and clone size come straight from that table; D and trimming were deduced from the DNA. The sample includes about 140,000 clones, around three quarters of them seen just once. Per the germline V gene, CDR1 is ENHRY and CDR2 is SYGVKD. Deletions cut 0 bases from V and 2 bases from J, with 13 bases between. The CDR3 extends over 16 amino acids. The sample taken for sequencing was peripheral blood. This TCR derives from a man aged 60 to 75 with acute or convalescent COVID-19. The V call is TRBV10-3, the J call TRBJ2-5, with TRBD1 as a possible D gene (6 bases). The CDR3 sequence is CAISESGRGRQETQYF. The DNA of the CDR3 is TGTGCCATCAGTGAGTCCGGCAGGGGACGGCAAGAGACCCAGTACTTC.